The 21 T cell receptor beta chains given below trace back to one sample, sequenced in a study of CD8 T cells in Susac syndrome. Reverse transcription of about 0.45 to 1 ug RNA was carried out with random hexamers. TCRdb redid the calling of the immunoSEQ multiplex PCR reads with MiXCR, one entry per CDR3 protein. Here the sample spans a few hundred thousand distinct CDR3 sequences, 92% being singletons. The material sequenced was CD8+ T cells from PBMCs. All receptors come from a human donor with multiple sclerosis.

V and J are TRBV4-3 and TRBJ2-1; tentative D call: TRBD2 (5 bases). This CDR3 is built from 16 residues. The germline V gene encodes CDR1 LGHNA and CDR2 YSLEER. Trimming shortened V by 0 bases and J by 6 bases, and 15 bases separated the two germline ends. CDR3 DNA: TGCGCCAGCAGCCAAGATCCGGGAACCTTTTCCAATGAGCAGTTCTTC. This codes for CASSQDPGTFSNEQFF.

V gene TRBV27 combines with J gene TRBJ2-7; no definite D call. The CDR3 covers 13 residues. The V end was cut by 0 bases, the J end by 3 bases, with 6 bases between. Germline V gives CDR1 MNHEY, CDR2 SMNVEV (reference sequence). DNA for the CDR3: TGTGCCAGCAGTTTATCCTGGGGCTACGAGCAGTACTTC. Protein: CASSLSWGYEQYF.

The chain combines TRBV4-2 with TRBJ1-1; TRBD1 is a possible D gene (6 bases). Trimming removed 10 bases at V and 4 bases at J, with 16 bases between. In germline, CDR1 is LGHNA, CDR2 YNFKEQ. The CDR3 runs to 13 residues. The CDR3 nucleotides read TGTGCCACCACCGGAGGGGGGGCCACTGAAGCTTTCTTT. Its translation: CATTGGGATEAFF.

This CDR3 reads CASSPRPGTDPYEQYF. CDR3 nucleotides: TGTGCCAGCAGCCCAAGGCCCGGGACGGATCCCTACGAGCAGTACTTC. The chain couples TRBV7-9 to TRBJ2-7, with D perhaps assigned TRBD1 or TRBD2 (5 bases each). The CDR3 length is 16 residues. Looked up from germline, CDR1 is SEHNR and CDR2 is FQNEAQ (reference sequence). Trimming cost V 5 bases and J 2 bases, with 19 bases left between them. The full variable domain, with the rest looked up from reference TRBV7-9 and TRBJ2-7, is DTGVSQNPRHKITKRGQNVTFRCDPISEHNRLYWYRQTLGQGPEFLTYFQNEAQLEKSRLLSDRFSAERPKGSFSTLEIQRTEQGDSAMYLCASSPRPGTDPYEQYFGPGTRLTVT.

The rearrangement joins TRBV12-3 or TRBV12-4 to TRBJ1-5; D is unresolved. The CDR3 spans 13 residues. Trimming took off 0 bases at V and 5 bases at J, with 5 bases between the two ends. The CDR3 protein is CASSLARYQPQHF. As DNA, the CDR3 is TGTGCCAGCAGTTTAGCGCGGTATCAGCCCCAGCATTTT.

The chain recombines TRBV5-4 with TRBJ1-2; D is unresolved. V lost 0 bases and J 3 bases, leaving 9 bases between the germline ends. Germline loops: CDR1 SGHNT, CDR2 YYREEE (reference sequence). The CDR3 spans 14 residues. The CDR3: CASSLAPEDYGYTF. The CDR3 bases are TGTGCCAGCAGCTTGGCCCCGGAGGACTATGGCTACACCTTC.

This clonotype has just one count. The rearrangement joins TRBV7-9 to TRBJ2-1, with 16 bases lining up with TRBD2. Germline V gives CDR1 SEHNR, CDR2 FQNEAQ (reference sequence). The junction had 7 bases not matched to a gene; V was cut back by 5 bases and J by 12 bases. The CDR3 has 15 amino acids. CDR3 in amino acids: CASSPRGTSGRGQFF. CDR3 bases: TGTGCCAGCAGCCCCCGGGGGACTAGCGGGAGGGGGCAGTTCTTC.

The CDR3 loop is CSVVGDRPGYTF. The CDR3 coding sequence is TGCAGCGTTGTTGGAGACCGCCCGGGCTACACCTTC. The V and J genes are TRBV29-1 and TRBJ1-2; unclear D gene. This CDR3 is built from 12 residues. Germline V gene sequence: CDR1 SQVTM, CDR2 ANQGSEA. Trimming took off 4 bases at V and 8 bases at J, with 14 bases between the two ends.

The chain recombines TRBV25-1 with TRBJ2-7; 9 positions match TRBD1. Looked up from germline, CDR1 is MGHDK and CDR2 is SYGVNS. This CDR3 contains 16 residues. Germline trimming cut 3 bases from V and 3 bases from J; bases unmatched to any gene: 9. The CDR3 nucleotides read TGTGCCAGCAGTGACCACGACAGGGGGGAAATCTACGAGCAGTACTTC. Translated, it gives CASSDHDRGEIYEQYF.

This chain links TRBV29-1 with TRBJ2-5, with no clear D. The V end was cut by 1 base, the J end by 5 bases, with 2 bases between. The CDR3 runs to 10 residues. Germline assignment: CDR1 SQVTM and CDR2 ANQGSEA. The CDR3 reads CSVEVETQYF. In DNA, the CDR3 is TGCAGCGTTGAAGTGGAGACCCAGTACTTC. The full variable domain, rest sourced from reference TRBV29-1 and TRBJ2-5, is SAVISQKPSRDICQRGTSLTIQCQVDSQVTMMFWYRQQPGQSLTLIATANQGSEATYESGFVIDKFPISRPNLTFSTLTVSNMSPEDSSIYLCSVEVETQYFGPGTRLLVL.

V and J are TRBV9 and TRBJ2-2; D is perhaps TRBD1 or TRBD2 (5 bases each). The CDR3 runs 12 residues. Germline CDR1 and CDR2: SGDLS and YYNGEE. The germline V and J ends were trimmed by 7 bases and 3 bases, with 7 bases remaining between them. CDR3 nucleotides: TGTGCCAGCCGAGGGGACACCGGGGAGCTGTTTTTT. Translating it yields CASRGDTGELFF.

This CDR3 is CASSTGRGEADTQYF. Written as DNA, the CDR3 is TGTGCCAGCAGTACGGGCAGGGGGGAAGCAGATACGCAGTATTTT. The chain has TRBV9 and TRBJ2-3, with D possibly matching TRBD1 (7 bases). Germline assignment: CDR1 SGDLS and CDR2 YYNGEE. Trimming took 5 bases from V and 4 from J, leaving 17 bases between them. This CDR3 comprises 15 residues.

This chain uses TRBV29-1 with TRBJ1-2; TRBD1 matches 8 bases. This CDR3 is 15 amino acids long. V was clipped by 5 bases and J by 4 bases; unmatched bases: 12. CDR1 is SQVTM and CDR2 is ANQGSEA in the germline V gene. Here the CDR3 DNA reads TGCAGCGTTCACCGATGGGGGGACAGGACCTATGGCTACACCTTC. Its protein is CSVHRWGDRTYGYTF.

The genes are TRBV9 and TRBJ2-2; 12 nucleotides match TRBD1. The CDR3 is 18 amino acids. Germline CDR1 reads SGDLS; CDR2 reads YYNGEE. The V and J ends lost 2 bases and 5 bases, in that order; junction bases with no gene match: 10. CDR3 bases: TGTGCCAGCAGCGTGGCGGGGACAGGGGGCCAGGGTACCGGGGAGCTGTTTTTT. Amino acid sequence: CASSVAGTGGQGTGELFF.

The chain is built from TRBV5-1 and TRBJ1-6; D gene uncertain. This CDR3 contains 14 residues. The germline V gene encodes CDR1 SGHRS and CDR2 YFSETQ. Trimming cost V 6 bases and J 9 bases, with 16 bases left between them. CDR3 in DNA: TGCGCCAGCAAGGCAGGTCGGCCATTTTCACCCCTCCACTTT. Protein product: CASKAGRPFSPLHF.

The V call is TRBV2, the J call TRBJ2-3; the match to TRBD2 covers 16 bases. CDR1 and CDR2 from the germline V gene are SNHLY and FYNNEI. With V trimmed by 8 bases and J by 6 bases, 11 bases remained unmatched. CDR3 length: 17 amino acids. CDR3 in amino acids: CASGTSGGGYTMDTQYF. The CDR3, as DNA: TGTGCCAGCGGGACTAGCGGGGGGGGATACACAATGGATACGCAGTATTTT. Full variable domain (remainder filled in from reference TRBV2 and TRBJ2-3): EPEVTQTPSHQVTQMGQEVILRCVPISNHLYFYWYRQILGQKVEFLVSFYNNEISEKSEIFDDQFSVERPDGSNFTLKIRSTKLEDSAMYFCASGTSGGGYTMDTQYFGPGTRLTVL.

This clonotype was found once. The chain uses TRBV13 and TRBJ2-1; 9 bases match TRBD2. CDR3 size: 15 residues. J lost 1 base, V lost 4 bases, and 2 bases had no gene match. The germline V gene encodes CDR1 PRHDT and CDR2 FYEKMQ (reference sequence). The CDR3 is CASSSLAGSYNEQFF. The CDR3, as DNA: TGTGCCAGCAGCTCCCTAGCGGGATCCTACAATGAGCAGTTCTTC.

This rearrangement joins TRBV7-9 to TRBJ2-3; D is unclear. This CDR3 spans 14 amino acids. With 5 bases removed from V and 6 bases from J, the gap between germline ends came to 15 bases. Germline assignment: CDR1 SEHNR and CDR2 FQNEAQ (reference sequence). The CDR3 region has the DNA TGTGCCAGCAGCCCCACTCCCCCCGCGGATACGCAGTATTTT. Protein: CASSPTPPADTQYF.

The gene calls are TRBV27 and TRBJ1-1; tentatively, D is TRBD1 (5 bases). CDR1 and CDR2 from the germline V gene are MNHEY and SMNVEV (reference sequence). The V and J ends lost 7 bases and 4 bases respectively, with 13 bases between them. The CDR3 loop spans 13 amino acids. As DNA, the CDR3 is TGTGCCAGCAACGAAGGGGTCGGCACTGAAGCTTTCTTT. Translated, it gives CASNEGVGTEAFF.

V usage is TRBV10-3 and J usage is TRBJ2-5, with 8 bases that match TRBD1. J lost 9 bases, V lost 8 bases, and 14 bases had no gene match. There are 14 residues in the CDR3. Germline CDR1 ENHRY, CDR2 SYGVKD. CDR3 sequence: CAISASDRENSQYF. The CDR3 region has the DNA TGTGCCATCTCGGCCTCGGACAGGGAAAATTCCCAGTACTTC.

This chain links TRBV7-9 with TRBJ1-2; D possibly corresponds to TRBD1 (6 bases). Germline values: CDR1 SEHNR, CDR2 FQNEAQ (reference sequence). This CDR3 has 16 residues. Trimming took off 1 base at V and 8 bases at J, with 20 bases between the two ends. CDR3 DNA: TGTGCCAGCAGCTTAGTATACGCCCGGGGGCCCCAAGGCTACACCTTC. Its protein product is CASSLVYARGPQGYTF. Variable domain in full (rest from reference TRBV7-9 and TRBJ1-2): DTGVSQNPRHKITKRGQNVTFRCDPISEHNRLYWYRQTLGQGPEFLTYFQNEAQLEKSRLLSDRFSAERPKGSFSTLEIQRTEQGDSAMYLCASSLVYARGPQGYTFGSGTRLTVV.